This entry features one TCR beta chain sequence. The antigen is undetermined. These data belong to a study of tumor-infiltrating lymphocytes in localized non-small cell lung cancer. About the research overall: Resected tumor was paired with non-adjacent uninvolved lung from the same patient. General observations from the study: Compared with uninvolved lung, tumors showed higher T cell infiltration by TCRbeta sequencing. Tumor T-cell fraction was not associated with recurrence-free survival.

TCRdb's copy holds only in-frame clones and misses some; the assay was immunoSEQ multiplex PCR. The table records 21,000 or so clones, 80% of them present only once. V lost 0 bases to trimming and J lost 0 bases, with 6 bases between them. CDR1 and CDR2 (germline): SGHNT, YYREEE (reference sequence). There are 14 residues in the CDR3. The sequenced sample was lung tumor tissue. This receptor was taken from a human donor with non-small cell lung cancer. The rearrangement links TRBV5-4 to TRBJ1-2, with unresolved D. This chain's CDR3 is CASSLDPANYGYTF. CDR3 in DNA: TGTGCCAGCAGCTTGGACCCAGCTAACTATGGCTACACCTTC.